The 30 T cell receptor beta chains given below trace back to one sample, sequenced in a study of cytomegalovirus exposure and HLA in healthy donors (dated by TCRdb to about 2017). The method was the immunoSEQ multiplex PCR assay. A mixture of 60 forward primers for TCR Vbeta segments and 13 reverse primers for TCR Jbeta segments was used in the multiplex PCR. TCRdb took this table from immuneACCESS and kept in-frame rearrangements with V and J called. Such tables lack part of the clones; where checked against another copy, unresolved V genes explain under half of the gap, and the rest is unexplained. The record for this sample contains fewer than 130,000 clones. The ten largest clonotypes hold about 0.59% of the sample. The sample consisted of PBMCs. The receptors were sampled from a man aged 45-65 years in good health and CMV-seronegative.

This rearrangement joins TRBV19 to TRBJ1-1; TRBD1 matches at 8 bases. The CDR3 has 16 amino acids. V was pared by 3 bases and J by 1 base, with 7 bases of the junction left unmatched. Germline V CDR1 and CDR2: LNHDA, SQIVND (reference sequence). The CDR3 DNA reads as TGTGCCAGTAGTATTGGGACAGGCGTAGCGAACACTGAAGCTTTCTTT. It yields the protein CASSIGTGVANTEAFF.

The chain is built from TRBV9 and TRBJ2-1, with TRBD1 identical over 10 bases. The CDR3 contains 18 residues. After removal of 2 bases from V and 6 bases from J, the junction contained 14 bases not matched to a gene. CDR1 is SGDLS, CDR2 YYNGEE, per germline. CDR3 coding DNA: TGTGCCAGCAGCGTCTTAATAACCGGGACAGGGGCTGGCAATGAGCAGTTCTTC. Translated, it gives CASSVLITGTGAGNEQFF.

The rearrangement uses TRBV10-3 and TRBJ1-2; TRBD1 matches at 7 bases. With V trimmed by 0 bases and J by 5 bases, 6 bases remained unmatched. The CDR3 spans 15 residues. Germline V gene lookup returns CDR1 ENHRY and CDR2 SYGVKD. This chain's CDR3 is CAISESRLQGYGYTF. DNA of the CDR3: TGTGCCATCAGTGAGTCCCGGTTACAGGGGTATGGCTACACCTTC.

The V call is TRBV7-8, the J call TRBJ1-5; 7 bases fit TRBD1. CDR1 and CDR2 (germline): SGHVS, FQNEAQ. The CDR3 runs to 13 residues. J gave up 7 bases and V 3 bases, and 3 bases lay outside the gene matches. The CDR3 DNA reads TGTGCCAGCAGCTTTGACAGGGACCAGCCCCAGCATTTT. Translated, it gives CASSFDRDQPQHF.

V usage is TRBV9 and J usage is TRBJ2-7, with 8 bases matching TRBD1. V shed 3 bases and J 3 bases; nucleotides not matched to a gene: 5. The CDR3 is 14 residues long. Germline values: CDR1 SGDLS, CDR2 YYNGEE. Written as DNA, the CDR3 is TGTGCCAGCAGCGGAGGGACAGGTTTCTACGAGCAGTACTTC. It specifies CASSGGTGFYEQYF.

This chain's CDR3 is CARKQGSDYEQYF. CDR3 in DNA: TGTGCCAGGAAACAGGGATCGGACTACGAGCAGTACTTC. The rearrangement links TRBV6-1 to TRBJ2-7; a weak D match, TRBD1 (6 bases). V was shortened by 9 bases and J by 3 bases, with 15 bases between the two germline ends. In germline, CDR1 is MNHNS, CDR2 SASEGT. CDR3 length: 13 residues.

The CDR3 sequence: CASSLVTGGGNSPLHF. CDR3 sequence (DNA): TGCGCCAGCAGCTTGGTGACAGGGGGCGGTAATTCACCCCTCCACTTT. The rearrangement links TRBV5-1 to TRBJ1-6, with 10 bases lining up with TRBD1. Trimming at V came to 0 bases and at J to 6 bases, leaving 3 bases not matched to a gene. CDR3 length: 16 amino acids. The germline V gene has CDR1 SGHRS and CDR2 YFSETQ.

The rearrangement links TRBV9 to TRBJ2-5; D is possibly TRBD2 (5 bases). The CDR3 runs to 13 residues. Germline loops: CDR1 SGDLS, CDR2 YYNGEE. The V end was cut by 0 bases, the J end by 2 bases, with 5 bases between. The CDR3 sequence is CASSVGRQETQYF. CDR3 coding DNA: TGTGCCAGCAGCGTAGGGAGGCAAGAGACCCAGTACTTC.

This CDR3 reads CSVADRGDTQYF. The CDR3 DNA follows: TGCAGCGTTGCCGACAGGGGTGATACGCAGTATTTT. The V call is TRBV29-1, the J call TRBJ2-3, with TRBD1 identical over 8 bases. V was pared by 4 bases and J by 6 bases, with 3 bases of the junction left unmatched. CDR1 SQVTM and CDR2 ANQGSEA come from the germline V gene. The CDR3 has 12 amino acids.

J is TRBJ1-2 and V is TRBV5-1; TRBD1 matches 11 bases. With V trimmed by 4 bases and J by 5 bases, 4 bases remained unmatched. This CDR3 has 14 amino acids. Germline V gene data show CDR1 as SGHRS and CDR2 as YFSETQ. Here the CDR3 DNA reads TGCGCCAGCAGCGGAGGGACAGGGGGTTATGGCTACACCTTC. Translation: CASSGGTGGYGYTF. The full variable domain, rest sourced from reference TRBV5-1 and TRBJ1-2, is KAGVTQTPRYLIKTRGQQVTLSCSPISGHRSVSWYQQTPGQGLQFLFEYFSETQRNKGNFPGRFSGRQFSNSRSEMNVSTLELGDSALYLCASSGGTGGYGYTFGSGTRLTVV.

The chain links TRBV5-1 to TRBJ1-2, with 8 bases identical to TRBD1. Germline V CDR1 and CDR2: SGHRS, YFSETQ. This CDR3 has 15 amino acids. J gave up 2 bases and V 1 base, and 4 bases lay outside the gene matches. DNA of the CDR3: TGCGCCAGCAGCTTGACAGGGGGATTAAACTATGGCTACACCTTC. It encodes CASSLTGGLNYGYTF. Full variable domain (rest looked up from reference TRBV5-1 and TRBJ1-2): KAGVTQTPRYLIKTRGQQVTLSCSPISGHRSVSWYQQTPGQGLQFLFEYFSETQRNKGNFPGRFSGRQFSNSRSEMNVSTLELGDSALYLCASSLTGGLNYGYTFGSGTRLTVV.

The chain couples TRBV6-1 to TRBJ2-4; possibly TRBD1 for D (5 bases). Trimming pared 5 bases from V and 6 bases from J, leaving 14 bases between. The CDR3 runs 14 residues. Looked up from germline, CDR1 is MNHNS and CDR2 is SASEGT. CDR3 in amino acids: CASSQGGRPNIQYF. The CDR3 DNA is TGTGCCAGCAGTCAGGGTGGCCGACCAAACATTCAGTACTTC.

This sequence joins TRBV5-1 and TRBJ1-4, with 7 bases aligning to TRBD1. Trimming took 3 bases from V and 4 from J; bases not matched to a gene: 12. The CDR3 covers 17 residues. Germline values: CDR1 SGHRS, CDR2 YFSETQ. CDR3 DNA sequence: TGCGCCAGCAGCTCTAGCGGGACAGCTGGGTTTAATGAAAAACTGTTTTTT. This gives the protein CASSSSGTAGFNEKLFF.

Points on this clone: Other DNA sequences in this specimen translate into the identical CDR3. V usage is TRBV18 and J usage is TRBJ2-2, with D unresolved. This CDR3 comprises 15 residues. Germline CDR1 KGHSH, CDR2 LQKENI. V was cut by 3 bases and J by 4 bases, with 12 bases left in between. The CDR3, as DNA: TGTGCCAGCTCACCTTCCCAGGTTGCCACCGGGGAGCTGTTTTTT. This encodes CASSPSQVATGELFF.

J is TRBJ1-6 and V is TRBV19; 9 nucleotides agree with TRBD1. Germline V gene sequence: CDR1 LNHDA, CDR2 SQIVND (reference sequence). After removal of 5 bases from V and 9 bases from J, the junction contained 8 bases not matched to a gene. The length of the CDR3 is 15 residues. CDR3 sequence: CASSAPTGGSSPLHF. The CDR3 bases are TGTGCCAGTAGTGCTCCGACAGGGGGAAGTTCACCCCTCCACTTT. Full variable domain (outside the CDR3, taken from reference TRBV19 and TRBJ1-6): DGGITQSPKYLFRKEGQNVTLSCEQNLNHDAMYWYRQDPGQGLRLIYYSQIVNDFQKGDIAEGYSVSREKKESFPLTVTSAQKNPTAFYLCASSAPTGGSSPLHFGNGTRLTVT.

The rearrangement links TRBV4-3 to TRBJ2-7; 10 nucleotides agree with TRBD2. Trimming took 4 bases from V and 5 from J; bases not matched to a gene: 8. Germline CDR1 is LGHNA and CDR2 is YSLEER. This CDR3 is built from 15 residues. CDR3 amino acids: CASSPIAGGSNEQYF. The CDR3 DNA reads TGCGCCAGCAGCCCGATAGCGGGAGGCTCAAACGAGCAGTACTTC.

This chain links TRBV7-9 with TRBJ2-2, with 9 bases aligning to TRBD1. This CDR3 is built from 16 residues. V gave up 3 bases and J gave up 5 bases; unmatched junction bases: 7. Germline CDR1 SEHNR, CDR2 FQNEAQ (reference sequence). The CDR3 sequence is CASSFPRQGETGELFF. The DNA of the CDR3 is TGTGCCAGCAGCTTCCCTCGACAGGGGGAAACCGGGGAGCTGTTTTTT.

The V gene is TRBV4-1, the J gene TRBJ2-4; TRBD1 might be the D (6 bases). This CDR3 is built from 15 residues. Germline CDR1 reads MGHRA; CDR2 reads YSYEKL. Deletions cut 1 base from V and 6 bases from J, with 13 bases between. The CDR3 nucleotides are TGCGCCAGCAGCCAAGTCAGGGGTGCCCCAAACATTCAGTACTTC. Amino acids: CASSQVRGAPNIQYF.

This chain links TRBV7-8 with TRBJ1-5, with D tentatively TRBD1 (6 bases). Deletions cut 2 bases from V and 7 bases from J, with 15 bases between. Germline CDR1 is SGHVS and CDR2 is FQNEAQ. The CDR3 contains 15 residues. CDR3 DNA sequence: TGTGCCAGCAGCTTATTAGGGGGGGGCGGCCAGCCCCAGCATTTT. Translated: CASSLLGGGGQPQHF. Full variable domain (rest looked up from reference TRBV7-8 and TRBJ1-5): GAGVSQSPRYKVAKRGQDVALRCDPISGHVSLFWYQQALGQGPEFLTYFQNEAQLDKSGLPSDRFFAERPEGSVSTLKIQRTQQEDSAVYLCASSLLGGGGQPQHFGDGTRLSIL.

The rearrangement links TRBV9 to TRBJ2-3, with 9 bases lining up with TRBD2. The V gene end was trimmed by 0 bases and the J gene end by 3 bases; junction bases not matched to a gene: 11. The CDR3 covers 18 residues. Germline V gives CDR1 SGDLS, CDR2 YYNGEE. CDR3 residues: CASSVGSTGGRGTDTQYF. The CDR3 DNA is TGTGCCAGCAGCGTAGGGTCTACGGGCGGGAGGGGGACAGATACGCAGTATTTT.

The J gene is TRBJ1-1, the V gene TRBV9, with a weak D call TRBD1 (6 bases). The CDR3 spans 15 residues. The V end was cut by 1 base, the J end by 5 bases, with 15 bases between. CDR1 is SGDLS, CDR2 YYNGEE, per germline. The CDR3 spells CASSVTGFEGTEAFF. The CDR3 DNA is TGTGCCAGCAGCGTAACAGGGTTTGAGGGGACTGAAGCTTTCTTT.

The V and J genes are TRBV7-2 and TRBJ2-3; possibly TRBD1 for D (7 bases). The CDR3 has 17 residues. Germline V gene data show CDR1 as SGHTA and CDR2 as FQGNSA. The V end was cut by 3 bases, the J end by 0 bases, with 16 bases between. The CDR3 nucleotides read TGTGCCAGCAGCTTTCTGCGGGGACAGACTAGCACAGATACGCAGTATTTT. Translating gives CASSFLRGQTSTDTQYF.

DNA for the CDR3: TGTGCCACCAGGCTCACGGGAGTTGGGGATGGCTACACCTTC. This encodes CATRLTGVGDGYTF. This chain connects TRBV15 to TRBJ1-2; D is undetermined. V was clipped by 6 bases and J by 6 bases, with 17 bases between them. This CDR3 has 14 residues. CDR1 is LNHNV, CDR2 YYDKDF, per germline (reference sequence).

The genes are TRBV30 and TRBJ1-1, with D perhaps matching TRBD1 (6 bases). Germline V gene lookup returns CDR1 GTSNPN and CDR2 SVGIG (reference sequence). V lost 3 bases and J lost 1, with 15 bases in between. The CDR3 extends over 15 amino acids. CDR3 amino acids: CAWRQGRYRNTEAFF. The CDR3 nucleotides read TGTGCCTGGAGGCAGGGGCGTTATAGGAACACTGAAGCTTTCTTT. The variable domain in full, completed from reference TRBV30 and TRBJ1-1, reads SQTIHQWPATLVQPVGSPLSLECTVEGTSNPNLYWYRQAAGRGLQLLFYSVGIGQISSEVPQNLSASRPQDRQFILSSKKLLLSDSGFYLCAWRQGRYRNTEAFFGQGTRLTVV.

V usage is TRBV9 and J usage is TRBJ2-7; possible D gene TRBD2, 7 bases. Germline CDR1 and CDR2: SGDLS and YYNGEE. Deletions cut 0 bases from V and 3 bases from J, with 13 bases between. The CDR3 extends over 15 amino acids. The CDR3 nucleotides are TGTGCCAGCAGCGTAGAGGCAGGGGAGGGCTACGAGCAGTACTTC. Its translation is CASSVEAGEGYEQYF.

The V gene is TRBV11-2, the J gene TRBJ1-5; D possibly corresponds to TRBD1 (6 bases). Germline lookup yields CDR1 SGHAT and CDR2 FQNNGV. The V and J ends lost 1 base and 5 bases respectively, with 9 bases between them. The CDR3 spans 14 residues. The CDR3 DNA sequence: TGTGCCAGCAGCTTAGCAGGGACATATCAGCCCCAGCATTTT. The encoded protein is CASSLAGTYQPQHF. The whole variable domain, filled in from reference TRBV11-2 and TRBJ1-5, reads EAGVAQSPRYKIIEKRQSVAFWCNPISGHATLYWYQQILGQGPKLLIQFQNNGVVDDSQLPKDRFSAERLKGVDSTLKIQPAKLEDSAVYLCASSLAGTYQPQHFGDGTRLSIL.

The chain is built from TRBV7-9 and TRBJ2-1, with D unresolved. V lost 3 bases to trimming and J lost 5 bases, with 8 bases between them. Germline values: CDR1 SEHNR, CDR2 FQNEAQ (reference sequence). The CDR3 has 13 amino acids. The CDR3 reads CASSFRQDNEQFF. CDR3 in DNA: TGTGCCAGCAGCTTCAGACAAGACAATGAGCAGTTCTTC.

V gene TRBV6-6 combines with J gene TRBJ1-2; D not resolved. The CDR3 runs to 15 residues. The V gene's germline CDR1 is MNHNY and CDR2 SVGAGI (reference sequence). V was shortened by 6 bases and J by 8 bases, with 22 bases between the two germline ends. Written as DNA, the CDR3 is TGTGCCAGCAGCGCTACTAGGGCCCAAGGAACCGGCTACACCTTC. Amino acids: CASSATRAQGTGYTF.

The J gene is TRBJ2-7, the V gene TRBV12-5; 10 positions agree with TRBD2. The CDR3 is 13 amino acids. The ends lost 11 bases at V and 3 bases at J; junction bases unmatched: 7. CDR1 is LGHNT and CDR2 is FRNRAP in the germline V gene. The CDR3 DNA reads as TGTGCTTCCCAACTAGCGGGGTTCTACGAGCAGTACTTC. This gives the protein CASQLAGFYEQYF. The whole variable domain, remainder taken from reference TRBV12-5 and TRBJ2-7, is DARVTQTPRHKVTEMGQEVTMRCQPILGHNTVFWYRQTMMQGLELLAYFRNRAPLDDSGMPKDRFSAEMPDATLATLKIQPSEPRDSAVYFCASQLAGFYEQYFGPGTRLTVT.

The chain has TRBV5-1 and TRBJ1-2, with TRBD1 identical over 12 bases. The ends lost 0 bases at V and 8 bases at J; junction bases unmatched: 5. Per germline, CDR1 SGHRS and CDR2 YFSETQ. The CDR3 sequence is 15 residues long. CDR3 loop: CASSLEGQGAGGYTF. The CDR3 DNA reads as TGCGCCAGCAGCTTGGAGGGACAGGGGGCAGGAGGCTACACCTTC. Full variable domain (outside the CDR3, taken from reference TRBV5-1 and TRBJ1-2): KAGVTQTPRYLIKTRGQQVTLSCSPISGHRSVSWYQQTPGQGLQFLFEYFSETQRNKGNFPGRFSGRQFSNSRSEMNVSTLELGDSALYLCASSLEGQGAGGYTFGSGTRLTVV.